The clone carrying this T cell receptor (beta chain) has a count of ten or more. Its antigen remains unidentified. Source material for PBMCs was 10 ml fresh peripheral blood. This entry belongs to a study of T cells in Graves' hyperthyroidism and ophthalmopathy. RNA transcripts provided the source from which TCR beta CDR3 regions were amplified. With the HTBI primer set, the TCR CDR3 went through a first round of RT-PCR. Each CDR3 protein gets one entry after TCRdb re-called the multiplex PCR reads with MiXCR. Of 690,000 or so distinct CDR3 sequences in the sample, around 20% were seen once. Germline V gene sequence: CDR1 SGHAT, CDR2 FQNNGV. The V segment lost 7 bases and the J segment 2 bases; nucleotides outside the gene matches: 8. This CDR3 is built from 15 residues. Findings and caveats of the study: Separating ophthalmopathy from stable hyperthyroidism was achieved by a 13 V-J model. The majority of expanded thyroid clonotypes above 0.001 also appeared in blood.

This chain links TRBV11-2 with TRBJ2-5, with 9 bases lining up with TRBD1. This receptor was obtained from a woman aged 45-65 years with Graves' hyperthyroidism that later progressed to Graves' ophthalmopathy. Sequencing was carried out using blood. The CDR3 DNA is TGTGCCAGCACCTTTTGGGACAGGGATCAAGAGACCCAGTACTTC. Protein product: CASTFWDRDQETQYF.